This T cell receptor (beta chain) stems from a study of identical twins. Study-wide findings and caveats: Insertions ran lower in abundant cord blood beta clonotypes, though not in memory repertoires.

The CDR3 runs to 12 residues. Looked up from germline, CDR1 is MNHEY and CDR2 is SMNVEV (reference sequence). Deletions cut 0 bases from V and 4 bases from J, with 4 bases between. The table lists this clonotype with many counts. Its antigen remains unidentified. Template switching added a universal primer binding site, and final cDNA carried unique molecular identifiers. TCRdb re-called the 5' RACE reads through MiXCR, storing one row per CDR3 protein. This repertoire shows a few hundred thousand distinct CDR3 sequences, approximately 8.6% found once; its top ten account for less than 4%. These records were also assigned to another study, of yellow fever vaccine responses in identical twins.

The receptor was derived from a woman between 18 and 30 years old in good health. The material sequenced was CD8+ T cells sorted from blood. V usage is TRBV27 and J usage is TRBJ2-7; no definite D call. CDR3 in amino acids: CASSLSKYEQYF. CDR3 nucleotides: TGTGCCAGCAGTTTATCGAAGTACGAGCAGTACTTC.